Listed here is a single T cell receptor beta chain. Its antigen specificity is not known. No clone much larger than this one lies a single base away; base qualities are absent. To prepare the library, the immunoSEQ multiplex PCR assay was applied. TCRdb took this table from immuneACCESS and kept in-frame rearrangements with V and J called. Such tables lack part of the clones; where checked against another copy, unresolved V genes explain under half of the gap, and the rest is unexplained. This sample comprises approximately 51,000 clones, roughly 95% of them detected only once. Roughly 4.2% of the sample belongs to the ten largest clones. The sample comes from a study of technical replicates of blood from a handful of donors (dated by TCRdb to about 2017). The V and J ends are trimmed by 0 bases and 0 bases, leaving 19 bases between them. In the germline V gene, CDR1 corresponds to SGHRS and CDR2 to YFSETQ. The CDR3 spans 19 residues, from the cysteine through the phenylalanine. The kept DNA is CDR3 alone, 57 bases in frame from the first base.

The chain is assembled from TRBV5-1 and TRBJ2-1; 6 matching bases give a weak D call of TRBD1. The clonotype was recovered from a human donor in good health. Some clones in this sample may be carry-over from other donors' samples. Sequenced sample: PBMCs. The bases are TGCGCCAGCAGCTTGGAACAGGGCTTATACCCAACCTCCTACAATGAGCAGTTCTTC. Its translation reads: CASSLEQGLYPTSYNEQFF. When the CDR3 is completed using the reference TRBV5-1 and TRBJ2-1 genes on either side, the full variable domain is KAGVTQTPRYLIKTRGQQVTLSCSPISGHRSVSWYQQTPGQGLQFLFEYFSETQRNKGNFPGRFSGRQFSNSRSEMNVSTLELGDSALYLCASSLEQGLYPTSYNEQFFGPGTRLTVL.